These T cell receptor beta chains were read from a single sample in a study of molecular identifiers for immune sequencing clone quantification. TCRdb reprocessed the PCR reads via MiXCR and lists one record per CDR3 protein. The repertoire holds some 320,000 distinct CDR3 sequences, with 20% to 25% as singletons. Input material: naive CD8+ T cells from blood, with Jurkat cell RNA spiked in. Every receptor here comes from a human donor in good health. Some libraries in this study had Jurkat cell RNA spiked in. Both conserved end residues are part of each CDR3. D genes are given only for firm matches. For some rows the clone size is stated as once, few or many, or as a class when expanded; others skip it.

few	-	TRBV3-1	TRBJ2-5	CASSQDRRKETQYF	TGTGCCAGCAGCCAAGATCGCAGAAAAGAGACCCAGTACTTC
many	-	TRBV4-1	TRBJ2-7	CASSQAGSPRPDEQYF	TGCGCCAGCAGCCAAGCGGGGTCCCCGAGGCCCGACGAGCAGTACTTC
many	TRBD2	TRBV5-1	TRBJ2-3	CASSFRGGGAGDTQYF	TGCGCCAGCAGCTTCAGGGGCGGGGGGGCAGGAGATACGCAGTATTTT
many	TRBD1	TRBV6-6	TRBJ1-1	CASSGDRGFTEAFF	TGTGCCAGCAGTGGTGACAGGGGATTTACTGAAGCTTTCTTT
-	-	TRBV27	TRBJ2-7	CASSLAGVSYEQYF	TGTGCCAGCAGTTTGGCCGGGGTATCCTACGAGCAGTACTTC
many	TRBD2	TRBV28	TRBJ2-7	CASSFGRGEGYEQYF	TGTGCCAGCAGTTTTGGGCGGGGGGAAGGGTACGAGCAGTACTTC
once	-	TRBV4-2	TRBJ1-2	CASSQDAGSYGCTF	TGTGCCAGCAGCCAAGATGCGGGCTCCTATGGCTGCACCTTC
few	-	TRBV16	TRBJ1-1	CASSGGNEAFF	TGTGCCAGCAGTGGAGGGAATGAAGCTTTCTTT
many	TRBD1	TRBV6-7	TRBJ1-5	CASSYSSGQGNQPQHF	TGTGCCAGCAGTTACTCGAGCGGACAGGGTAATCAGCCCCAGCATTTT
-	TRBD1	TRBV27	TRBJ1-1	CASSFRTGDMNTEAFF	TGTGCCAGCAGTTTCAGGACAGGGGATATGAACACTGAAGCTTTCTTT
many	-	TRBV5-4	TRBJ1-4	CASQDGEKLFF	TGTGCCAGTCAGGACGGGGAAAAACTGTTTTTT
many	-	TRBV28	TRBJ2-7	CASSLRGRRGGYEQYF	TGTGCCAGCAGTTTAAGGGGGCGCAGGGGAGGGTACGAGCAGTACTTC
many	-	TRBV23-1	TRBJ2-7	CASSQSLQGLGHEQYF	TGCGCCAGCAGTCAATCCTTACAGGGACTCGGGCACGAGCAGTACTTC
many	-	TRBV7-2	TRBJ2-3	CASSLVVQYTDTQYF	TGTGCCAGCAGCTTAGTCGTACAGTACACAGATACGCAGTATTTT
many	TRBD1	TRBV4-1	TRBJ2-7	CASSHPRQGINHEQYF	TGCGCCAGCAGCCATCCGCGACAGGGGATAAACCACGAGCAGTACTTC
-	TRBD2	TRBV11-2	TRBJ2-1	CASSPRAGTSDRNEQFF	TGTGCCAGCAGCCCAAGAGCCGGGACTAGCGACCGCAATGAGCAGTTCTTC
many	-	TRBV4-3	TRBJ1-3	CASSQDGRSSGNTIYF	TGCGCCAGCAGCCAAGACGGCAGAAGCTCTGGAAACACCATATATTTT
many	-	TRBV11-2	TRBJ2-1	CASSSLRYEQFF	TGTGCCAGCAGCTCTCTTCGTTACGAGCAGTTCTTC
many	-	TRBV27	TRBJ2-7	CASSFLGAHEQYF	TGTGCCAGCAGTTTTTTGGGCGCCCACGAGCAGTACTTC
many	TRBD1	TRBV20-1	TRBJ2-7	CSARVPGGIYEQYF	TGCAGTGCTAGAGTGCCAGGGGGCATCTACGAGCAGTACTTC